This entry lists 9 T cell receptor beta chains sequenced from one sample in a study of blood T cells in healthy people across ages. The authors ran a second PCR of 7 to 11 cycles using a sample-barcoded 5' primer and a J-beta primer mix. TCRdb analysed the 5' RACE reads with MiXCR anew, one entry per CDR3 protein. There are around 800,000 distinct CDR3 sequences in the sample; roughly 24% occur only once, and about 3% lies in the top ten. The same data also went into a second study, on T cells of mothers and their children.

The specimen sequenced was blood. Receptors were obtained from a boy aged 5-17 years in good health.

This clonotype was detected a few times. The chain combines TRBV12-3 or TRBV12-4 with TRBJ1-2, with a possible D match to TRBD1 (6 bases). The CDR3 length is 16 residues. Trimming shortened V by 6 bases and J by 7 bases, and 24 bases separated the two germline ends. The CDR3 here is CASSLRDIRVGGGYTF. The CDR3 DNA is TGTGCCAGCAGCCTGCGGGACATTCGAGTCGGGGGTGGCTACACCTTC.

The chain is built from TRBV15 and TRBJ2-3; D is ambiguous. The germline V gene has CDR1 LNHNV and CDR2 YYDKDF (reference sequence). Trimming left V 0 bases short and J 5 bases short, with 3 bases between. This CDR3 is built from 12 residues. The CDR3 protein is CATSRDKDTQYF. The CDR3 bases are TGTGCCACCAGCAGAGATAAAGATACGCAGTATTTT.

This clonotype has a handful of counts. The V gene is TRBV4-1, the J gene TRBJ2-6; perhaps TRBD2 as D (5 bases). Germline V gives CDR1 MGHRA, CDR2 YSYEKL. The V end was cut by 1 base, the J end by 0 bases, with 16 bases between. The CDR3 covers 19 residues. Written as DNA, the CDR3 is TGCGCCAGCAGCCAAGGGGGAGTCGGTTATGGCTCTGGGGCCAACGTCCTGACTTTC. It specifies CASSQGGVGYGSGANVLTF.

This clonotype has at least ten counts. The CDR3 DNA reads TGTGCCAGCAGGGTGGAGACCCAGTACTTC. Translating it yields CASRVETQYF. The rearrangement uses TRBV2 and TRBJ2-5; D remains ambiguous. The V and J ends lost 6 bases and 5 bases respectively, with 4 bases between them. Germline CDR1 and CDR2: SNHLY and FYNNEI. CDR3 length: 10 residues.

This clonotype has only a few counts. V gene TRBV20-1 combines with J gene TRBJ2-1; 9 bases fit TRBD2. Germline trimming cut 1 base from V and 6 bases from J; bases unmatched to any gene: 4. CDR3 size: 14 residues. The germline gives CDR1 DFQATT, CDR2 SNEGSKA (reference sequence). CDR3 nucleotides: TGCAGTGCTAGAGGTAGCGGGGGTCTCAATGAGCAGTTCTTC. It yields the protein CSARGSGGLNEQFF.

The V and J genes are TRBV6-5 and TRBJ2-2; tentative D call: TRBD2 (5 bases). Trimming took off 6 bases at V and 4 bases at J, with 9 bases between the two ends. Germline CDR1 reads MNHEY; CDR2 reads SVGAGI. This CDR3 region has 13 residues. The CDR3 region has the DNA TGTGCCAGCAGCATTGGAGGCACCGGGGAGCTGTTTTTT. Protein product: CASSIGGTGELFF.

This clonotype was found a few times. This sequence joins TRBV7-3 and TRBJ2-1; the match to TRBD2 covers 10 bases. The V and J ends lost 5 bases and 0 bases, in that order; junction bases with no gene match: 4. Looked up from germline, CDR1 is SGHTA and CDR2 is FQGTGA. This CDR3 is 16 amino acids long. CDR3 protein: CASSTLAGGSYNEQFF. For the CDR3, the DNA is TGTGCCAGCAGCACATTAGCGGGGGGCTCCTACAATGAGCAGTTCTTC.

The J gene is TRBJ2-6, the V gene TRBV21-1; the D segment call TRBD2 is taken from the table without a DNA check. TRBV21-1 is a recognized pseudogene. This CDR3 has 16 residues. CDR3 coding DNA: TGTGCCGGCTCGGGTGGGATTGGCTCTGGGGCCAACGTCCTGACTTTC. Protein product: CAGSGGIGSGANVLTF.

The chain combines TRBV5-1 with TRBJ2-5; possibly TRBD1 for D (6 bases). The CDR3 spans 14 residues. Germline lookup yields CDR1 SGHRS and CDR2 YFSETQ. V shed 4 bases and J shed 5 bases, with 15 bases lying between them. The CDR3 is CASSTGQLRETQYF. Written as DNA, the CDR3 is TGCGCCAGCAGCACCGGACAGTTACGGGAGACCCAGTACTTC. Filled out from reference TRBV5-1 and TRBJ2-5, the complete variable domain reads KAGVTQTPRYLIKTRGQQVTLSCSPISGHRSVSWYQQTPGQGLQFLFEYFSETQRNKGNFPGRFSGRQFSNSRSEMNVSTLELGDSALYLCASSTGQLRETQYFGPGTRLLVL.